Listed here are 15 T cell receptor beta chains from one sample, sequenced in a study of blood T cell repertoires in COVID-19. Libraries were prepared by immunoSEQ multiplex PCR; TCRdb keeps only in-frame clonotypes and omits some of them. The sample lists around 150,000 clones, approximately 90% seen once, with 4.8% in the top ten. Sequences were obtained from peripheral blood. The receptors shown here come from a man aged 25 to 40 with COVID-19, enrolled during active disease.

This clone is a singleton in its sample. The CDR3 reads CASSGRTGGDGNQPQHF. The CDR3 region has the DNA TGTGCCAGTAGTGGTCGGACAGGGGGAGACGGCAATCAGCCCCAGCATTTT. The chain has TRBV19 and TRBJ1-5, with 10 bases matching TRBD1. After removal of 5 bases from V and 2 bases from J, the junction contained 9 bases not matched to a gene. CDR3 length: 17 residues. Per germline, CDR1 LNHDA and CDR2 SQIVND (reference sequence).

This chain uses TRBV5-1 with TRBJ2-3; weak D call: TRBD1 (5 bases). Germline V lookup: CDR1 SGHRS, CDR2 YFSETQ. Deletions cut 1 base from V and 4 bases from J, with 10 bases between. The CDR3 has 14 amino acids. The CDR3 coding sequence is TGCGCCAGCAGCTTGTCAACAGGCCCAGATACGCAGTATTTT. Translated: CASSLSTGPDTQYF.

The chain joins TRBV9 to TRBJ1-5; perhaps TRBD1 as D (5 bases). CDR1 is SGDLS and CDR2 is YYNGEE in the germline V gene. This CDR3 spans 16 amino acids. V was trimmed by 4 bases and J by 0 bases, leaving 14 bases between them. This CDR3 reads CASSPRGDYSNQPQHF. In DNA, the CDR3 is TGTGCCAGCAGCCCCCGGGGGGACTATAGCAATCAGCCCCAGCATTTT.

The rearrangement links TRBV7-3 to TRBJ1-6; TRBD1 matches at 7 bases. The trim removed 2 bases at V and 8 bases at J, leaving 3 bases unmatched. The germline V gene has CDR1 SGHTA and CDR2 FQGTGA. The CDR3 covers 14 residues. The CDR3 protein is CASSLGDRYSPLHF. The CDR3 DNA sequence: TGTGCCAGCAGCTTAGGGGACAGATATTCACCCCTCCACTTT.

To note about this clone: One junction end disagrees with the germline gene, perhaps due to a read error. The chain carries TRBV15 and TRBJ1-5; TRBD1 is a possible D gene (6 bases). The CDR3 is 16 residues long. Germline-derived CDR1 and CDR2 are LNHNV and YYDKDF (reference sequence). CDR3 region: CATSREKDSFNQPQHF. The CDR3 DNA follows: TGTGCCACCAGCCGAGAGAAGGACAGCTTCAATCAGCCCCAGCATTTT.

The chain employs TRBV19 and TRBJ1-1, with 9 bases that match TRBD1. Germline-derived CDR1 and CDR2 are LNHDA and SQIVND (reference sequence). The CDR3 is made up of 15 amino acids. With 7 bases clipped from V and 2 bases from J, the junction kept 8 bases outside the gene matches. CDR3 residues: CASKWTGAANTEAFF. CDR3 sequence (DNA): TGTGCCAGTAAATGGACAGGGGCGGCCAACACTGAAGCTTTCTTT.

This chain's CDR3 is CASSRGQTYGYTF. CDR3 in DNA: TGCGCCAGCAGCCGGGGACAGACCTATGGCTACACCTTC. The chain carries TRBV4-3 and TRBJ1-2, with TRBD1 matching over 7 bases. V was pared by 4 bases and J by 4 bases, with 3 bases of the junction left unmatched. Germline CDR1 is LGHNA and CDR2 is YSLEER. This CDR3 spans 13 amino acids.

V usage is TRBV11-1 and J usage is TRBJ2-5; tentative D call: TRBD1 (5 bases). Per the germline V gene, CDR1 is SGHAT and CDR2 is FQDESV (reference sequence). V was clipped by 3 bases and J by 6 bases, with 14 bases between them. CDR3 length equals 14 residues. Here the CDR3 DNA reads TGTGCCAGCAGCTTGCCAGGGAATAGAAAGACCCAGTACTTC. It codes for CASSLPGNRKTQYF. Complete variable domain (other parts from reference TRBV11-1 and TRBJ2-5): EAEVAQSPRYKITEKSQAVAFWCDPISGHATLYWYRQILGQGPELLVQFQDESVVDDSQLPKDRFSAERLKGVDSTLKIQPAELGDSAMYLCASSLPGNRKTQYFGPGTRLLVL.

V usage is TRBV10-1 and J usage is TRBJ2-2; the match to TRBD2 covers 11 bases. The CDR3 loop spans 16 amino acids. V trimming: 7 bases; J trimming: 4 bases; junction bases outside the gene matches: 8. CDR1 and CDR2 (germline): WNHNN, SYGVQD (reference sequence). The CDR3 is CASILTSGVVTGELFF. DNA of the CDR3: TGCGCCAGCATTCTGACTAGCGGGGTGGTCACCGGGGAGCTGTTTTTT.

The chain combines TRBV4-2 with TRBJ1-1, with D possibly TRBD1 on 5 matching bases. Between the trimmed V and J ends, which lost 3 bases and 3 bases, there was a span of 11 bases. This CDR3 has 14 amino acids. The germline CDR1 and CDR2 sequences are LGHNA and YNFKEQ. DNA for the CDR3: TGTGCCAGCAGCCACCCACGGGGGGACACTGAAGCTTTCTTT. Translating it yields CASSHPRGDTEAFF.

This rearrangement joins TRBV19 to TRBJ1-5, with D unresolved. The CDR3 has 16 amino acids. Trimming took 3 bases from V and 6 from J, leaving 18 bases between them. In germline, CDR1 is LNHDA, CDR2 SQIVND (reference sequence). The CDR3 DNA reads TGTGCCAGTAGTATCGGGGTAGGCCTCCTATTTCAGCCCCAGCATTTT. Amino acids: CASSIGVGLLFQPQHF.

The CDR3: CASSIGTSGLNEQFF. The CDR3 coding sequence is TGTGCCAGCAGCATCGGGACTAGCGGGCTTAATGAGCAGTTCTTC. The chain recombines TRBV9 with TRBJ2-1, with 12 positions matching TRBD2. Per germline, CDR1 SGDLS and CDR2 YYNGEE. The CDR3 length is 15 residues. Trimming took 4 bases from V and 7 from J; bases not matched to a gene: 6.

V gene TRBV5-4 combines with J gene TRBJ2-7; maybe TRBD2 (6 bases). The V gene lost 6 bases and the J gene lost 4 bases, with 26 bases spanning the gap. The CDR3 runs to 17 residues. Germline CDR1 SGHNT, CDR2 YYREEE (reference sequence). For the CDR3, the DNA is TGTGCCAGCACCAGCGACGGGGGAGAGGTGGCTAGATACGAGCAGTACTTC. Its translation: CASTSDGGEVARYEQYF.

This clone has only one observation. This sequence joins TRBV4-1 and TRBJ2-7; D is unclear. The CDR3 spans 13 residues. CDR1 and CDR2 (germline): MGHRA, YSYEKL. Trimming removed 4 bases from V and 3 bases from J, with 10 bases in between. Here the CDR3 reads CASSPSTGYEQYF. CDR3 nucleotide sequence: TGCGCCAGCAGCCCTTCGACTGGCTACGAGCAGTACTTC.

This chain uses TRBV19 with TRBJ1-2; possible D gene TRBD1, 5 bases. The length of the CDR3 is 14 residues. Trimming stripped 4 bases from V and 2 bases from J, with 11 bases between. Per the germline V gene, CDR1 is LNHDA and CDR2 is SQIVND (reference sequence). This chain's CDR3 is CASSTPGLNYGYTF. CDR3 nucleotides: TGTGCCAGTAGTACACCGGGACTAAACTATGGCTACACCTTC.